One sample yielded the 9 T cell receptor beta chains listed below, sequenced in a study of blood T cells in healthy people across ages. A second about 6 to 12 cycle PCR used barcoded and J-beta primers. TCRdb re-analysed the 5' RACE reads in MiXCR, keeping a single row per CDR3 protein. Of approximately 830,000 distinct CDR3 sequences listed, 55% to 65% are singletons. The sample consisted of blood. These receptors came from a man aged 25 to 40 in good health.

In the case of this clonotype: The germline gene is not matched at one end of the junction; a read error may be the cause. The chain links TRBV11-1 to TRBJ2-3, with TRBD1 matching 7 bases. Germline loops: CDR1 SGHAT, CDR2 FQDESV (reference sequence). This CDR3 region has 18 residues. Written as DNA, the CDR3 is TGTGCCAGCAGCTTAGCGGGTTATTTCGAGGAACGGACAGGTACGCAGTATTTT. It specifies CASSLAGYFEERTGTQYF.

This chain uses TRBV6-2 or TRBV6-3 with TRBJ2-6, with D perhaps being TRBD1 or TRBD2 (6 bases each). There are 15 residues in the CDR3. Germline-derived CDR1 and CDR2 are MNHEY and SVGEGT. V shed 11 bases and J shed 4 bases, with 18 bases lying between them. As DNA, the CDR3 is TGTGCCCGCATCTTCCCGGGGGCCGGGGCCAACGTCCTGACTTTC. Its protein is CARIFPGAGANVLTF.

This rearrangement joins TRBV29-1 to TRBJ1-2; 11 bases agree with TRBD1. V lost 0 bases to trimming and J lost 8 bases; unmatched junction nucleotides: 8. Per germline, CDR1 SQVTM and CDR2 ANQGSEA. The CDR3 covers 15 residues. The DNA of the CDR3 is TGCAGCGTTGAAGATAATGTGGGACAGGGGGGAGGCTACACCTTC. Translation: CSVEDNVGQGGGYTF.

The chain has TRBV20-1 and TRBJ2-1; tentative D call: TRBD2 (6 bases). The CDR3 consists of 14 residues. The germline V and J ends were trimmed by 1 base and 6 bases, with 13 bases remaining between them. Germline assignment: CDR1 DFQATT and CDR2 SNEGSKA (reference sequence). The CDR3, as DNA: TGCAGTGCTAGAGGAGCGGGCCTCGGCAATGAGCAGTTCTTC. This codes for CSARGAGLGNEQFF.

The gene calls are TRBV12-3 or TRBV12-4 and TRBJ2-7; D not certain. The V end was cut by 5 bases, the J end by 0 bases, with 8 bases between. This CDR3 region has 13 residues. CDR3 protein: CASSVTNSYEQYF. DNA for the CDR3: TGTGCCAGCAGTGTGACAAACTCCTACGAGCAGTACTTC.

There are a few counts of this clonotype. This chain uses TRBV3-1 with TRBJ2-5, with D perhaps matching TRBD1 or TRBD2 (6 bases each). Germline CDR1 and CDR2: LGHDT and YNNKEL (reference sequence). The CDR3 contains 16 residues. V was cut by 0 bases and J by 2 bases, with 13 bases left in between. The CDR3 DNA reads TGTGCCAGCAGCCAAGATCGGAGGGACATTCAAGAGACCCAGTACTTC. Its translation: CASSQDRRDIQETQYF.

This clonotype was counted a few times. The CDR3 sequence: CATSRGDSGGPSYREQYF. In nucleotides, the CDR3 is TGTGCCACCAGCAGAGGGGACAGCGGGGGGCCTTCTTATAGGGAGCAGTACTTC. The gene calls are TRBV15 and TRBJ2-7; 9 nucleotides agree with TRBD2. Germline-derived CDR1 and CDR2 are LNHNV and YYDKDF (reference sequence). J lost 7 bases, V lost 1 base, and 17 bases had no gene match. There are 18 residues in the CDR3.

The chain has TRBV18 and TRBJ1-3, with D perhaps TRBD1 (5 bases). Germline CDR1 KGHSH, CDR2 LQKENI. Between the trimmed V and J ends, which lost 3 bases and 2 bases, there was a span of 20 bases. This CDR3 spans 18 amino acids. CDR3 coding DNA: TGTGCCAGCTCACCGGTAACTGGGACGGAGAACCCTGGAAACACCATATATTTT. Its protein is CASSPVTGTENPGNTIYF.

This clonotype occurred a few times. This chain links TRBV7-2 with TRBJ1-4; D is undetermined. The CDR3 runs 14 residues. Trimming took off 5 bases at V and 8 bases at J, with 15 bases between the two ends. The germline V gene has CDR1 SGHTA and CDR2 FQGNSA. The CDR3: CASSPTQRVEKLFF. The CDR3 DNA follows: TGTGCCAGCAGCCCCACGCAGCGCGTCGAAAAACTGTTTTTT.